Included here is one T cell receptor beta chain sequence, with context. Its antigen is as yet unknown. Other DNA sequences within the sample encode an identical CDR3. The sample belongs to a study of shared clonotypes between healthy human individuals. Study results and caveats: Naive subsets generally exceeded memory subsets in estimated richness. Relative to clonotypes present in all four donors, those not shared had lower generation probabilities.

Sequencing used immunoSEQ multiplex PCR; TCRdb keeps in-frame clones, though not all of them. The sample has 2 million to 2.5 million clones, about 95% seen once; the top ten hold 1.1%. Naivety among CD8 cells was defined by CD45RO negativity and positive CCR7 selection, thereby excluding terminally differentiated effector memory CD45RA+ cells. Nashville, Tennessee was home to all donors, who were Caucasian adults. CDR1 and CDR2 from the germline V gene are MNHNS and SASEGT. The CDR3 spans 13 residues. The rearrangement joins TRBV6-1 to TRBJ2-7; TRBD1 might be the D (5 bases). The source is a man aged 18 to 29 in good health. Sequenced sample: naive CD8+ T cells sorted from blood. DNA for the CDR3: TGTGCGTCTGGGGCAGGATTATCCTACGAGCAGTACTTC. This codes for CASGAGLSYEQYF.